The entry below gives a single T cell receptor (beta chain) sequence along with its context. Trimming shortened V by 8 bases and J by 1 base, and 17 bases separated the two germline ends. Germline V CDR1 and CDR2: MNHNS, SASEGT. This CDR3 region has 15 residues. CD45RA-negative memory and CD45RA+ naive subsets were split from the CD4+ cells. This record comes from a study of shared clonotypes between healthy human individuals. Researchers ran the assay at a deep level. The assay was immunoSEQ multiplex PCR, and TCRdb's table has in-frame clones only and misses some. The sample yields some 1,400,000 clones, approximately 97% seen once.

This TCR was recovered from a man younger than 40 in good health. V gene TRBV6-1 combines with J gene TRBJ1-1; no reliable D call. The sample comprised naive CD4+ T cells sorted from blood. The subset denotes: CD45RA+ positively selected. CDR3 DNA sequence: TGTGCCAGCTTTCCCCTTGGGTCTCGGAACACTGAAGCTTTCTTT. It encodes CASFPLGSRNTEAFF.